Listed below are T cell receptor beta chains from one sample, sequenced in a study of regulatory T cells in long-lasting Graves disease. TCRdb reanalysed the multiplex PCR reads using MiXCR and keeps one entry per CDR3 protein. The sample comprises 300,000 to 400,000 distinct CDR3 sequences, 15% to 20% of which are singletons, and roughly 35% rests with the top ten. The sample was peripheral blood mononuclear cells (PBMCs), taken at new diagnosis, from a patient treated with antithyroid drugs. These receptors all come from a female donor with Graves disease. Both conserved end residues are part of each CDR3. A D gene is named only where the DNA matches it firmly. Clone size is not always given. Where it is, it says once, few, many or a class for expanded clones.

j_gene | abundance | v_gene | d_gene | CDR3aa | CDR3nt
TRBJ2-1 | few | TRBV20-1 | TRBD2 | CSAYPLTSGGTYNEQFF | TGCAGTGCTTACCCACTGACTAGCGGGGGAACCTACAATGAGCAGTTCTTC
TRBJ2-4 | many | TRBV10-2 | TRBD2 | CASSRPIAGKGDKNIQYF | TGCGCCAGCTCCCGGCCCATAGCGGGGAAAGGGGACAAAAACATTCAGTACTTC
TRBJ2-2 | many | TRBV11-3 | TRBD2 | CASSLDLRLAGGGNTGELFF | TGTGCCAGCAGCTTAGATCTTCGTCTAGCGGGAGGGGGGAACACCGGGGAGCTGTTTTTT
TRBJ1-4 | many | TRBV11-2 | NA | CASSAPGYLPEKLFF | TGTGCCAGCAGCGCGCCGGGTTACCTACCTGAAAAACTGTTTTTT
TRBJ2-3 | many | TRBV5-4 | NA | CASSINLVLPTDTQYF | TGTGCCAGCAGCATTAATCTCGTCCTGCCCACAGATACGCAGTATTTT
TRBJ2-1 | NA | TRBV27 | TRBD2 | CASSLYLPTGLAAYNEQFF | TGTGCCAGCAGTTTATATCTCCCAACCGGACTAGCGGCCTACAATGAGCAGTTCTTC
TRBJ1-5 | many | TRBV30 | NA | CAWSVGASSNQPQHF | TGTGCCTGGAGTGTAGGGGCCAGTAGCAATCAGCCCCAGCATTTT
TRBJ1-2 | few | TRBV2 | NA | CASRGDYGYTF | TGTGCCAGCCGCGGCGACTATGGCTACACCTTC
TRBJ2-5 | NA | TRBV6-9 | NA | CASSSPGPPSTQYF | TGTGCCAGCAGTTCTCCGGGACCCCCTTCGACCCAGTACTTC
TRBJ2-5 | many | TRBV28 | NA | CASSRPGGGGKTQYF | TGTGCCAGCAGTAGGCCAGGGGGAGGAGGGAAGACCCAGTACTTC
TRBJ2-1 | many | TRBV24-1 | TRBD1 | CATSHPSPSGTGSYNEQFF | TGTGCCACCAGTCACCCCTCCCCTTCCGGGACAGGGAGTTACAATGAGCAGTTCTTC
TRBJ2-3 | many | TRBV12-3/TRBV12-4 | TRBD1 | CASSPDRVDTQYF | TGTGCCAGCAGCCCAGACAGGGTGGATACGCAGTATTTT
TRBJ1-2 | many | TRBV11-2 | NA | CASSSLRGSSNYGYTF | TGTGCCAGCAGCTCCCTCCGGGGAAGTTCCAACTATGGCTACACCTTC
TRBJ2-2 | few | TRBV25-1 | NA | CASSPFSGNTGELFF | TGTGCCAGCAGTCCATTTAGCGGGAACACCGGGGAGCTGTTTTTT
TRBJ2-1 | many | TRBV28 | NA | CASTTTPYGGEQFF | TGTGCCAGCACCACAACACCATACGGGGGTGAGCAGTTCTTC
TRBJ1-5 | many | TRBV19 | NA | CASSREQGSSWQPQHF | TGTGCCAGTAGTAGAGAACAGGGATCTTCATGGCAGCCCCAGCATTTT
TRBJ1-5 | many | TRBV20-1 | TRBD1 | CSAETQGGKGFNQPQHF | TGCAGTGCAGAGACACAGGGGGGGAAGGGGTTCAATCAGCCCCAGCATTTT